The clone carrying this TCR beta chain was detected a few times. Its target is unknown. Focal radiation plus CTLA-4 blockade with ipilimumab was given to patients with chemo-refractory metastatic non-small-cell lung cancer. The germline V gene has CDR1 KGHSH and CDR2 LQKENI. Trimming removed 6 bases at V and 1 base at J, with 12 bases between. The CDR3 is 14 residues long. The data originate from a study of radiotherapy plus CTLA-4 blockade in lung cancer. As for the study in general: Among enrolled patients, roughly 17% responded and more than 25% achieved disease control.

The protocol was immunoSEQ multiplex PCR, while the TCRdb copy is restricted to in-frame clones and leaves out a portion. In the table there are about 68,000 clones, 79% of which are singletons. The study, taken as a whole, reports: Reported findings show early blood T cell clone dynamics, with interferon-beta, best predicted response. Blood-borne expansion of tumor-derived TCR clones followed radiotherapy plus ipilimumab.

This sequence originates from a human donor with non-small cell lung cancer who had a complete response to radiotherapy plus ipilimumab. Source: peripheral blood, taken from a patient treated with radiotherapy plus ipilimumab. The chain uses TRBV18 and TRBJ1-2; D not certain. In DNA, the CDR3 is TGTGCCAGCTCGCCCGCGATAAATAACTATGGCTACACCTTC. Its protein is CASSPAINNYGYTF. Combining the CDR3 with reference TRBV18 and TRBJ1-2 gives the whole variable domain NAGVMQNPRHLVRRRGQEARLRCSPMKGHSHVYWYRQLPEEGLKFMVYLQKENIIDESGMPKERFSAEFPKEGPSILRIQQVVRGDSAAYFCASSPAINNYGYTFGSGTRLTVV.